The next 9 T cell receptor beta chains were all read from a single sample in a study of T cell repertoires in cytomegalovirus infection. These receptors have no identified antigens. TCRdb independently ran MiXCR on the reads; one entry per CDR3 protein. This table holds a few hundred thousand distinct CDR3 sequences, roughly a third found once. The source material was cultured PBMCs, sampled from culture after CMV antigen stimulation. These receptors all come from a human donor in good health (CMV status not recorded). Some clones in this sample may be carry-over from other donors' samples.

Ten or more counts support this clonotype. The chain recombines TRBV7-8 with TRBJ2-6; the D is unclear. The CDR3 spans 14 residues. Germline values: CDR1 SGHVS, CDR2 FQNEAQ. Trimming took off 1 base at V and 4 bases at J, with 5 bases between the two ends. This chain's CDR3 is CASSLVTGANVLTF. The CDR3 nucleotides are TGTGCCAGCAGCTTAGTAACCGGGGCCAACGTCCTGACTTTC. Supplemented by reference TRBV7-8 and TRBJ2-6, the full variable domain reads GAGVSQSPRYKVAKRGQDVALRCDPISGHVSLFWYQQALGQGPEFLTYFQNEAQLDKSGLPSDRFFAERPEGSVSTLKIQRTQQEDSAVYLCASSLVTGANVLTFGAGSRLTVL.

Details on this clonotype: The junction and the germline gene differ at one end; a read error may be behind it. This chain uses TRBV7-7 with TRBJ2-5; D uncertain. This CDR3 spans 13 amino acids. Germline V CDR1 and CDR2: SSHAT, FNYEAQ (reference sequence). For the CDR3, the DNA is TGTGCTAGCAGCTTTACGCCCCAAGAGACCCAGTACTTC. Its translation: CASSFTPQETQYF.

This clonotype was counted ten times or more. V and J are TRBV6-6 and TRBJ1-5; no definite D call. The germline V gene encodes CDR1 MNHNY and CDR2 SVGAGI (reference sequence). The CDR3 loop spans 14 amino acids. The V and J ends lost 1 base and 0 bases respectively, with 4 bases between them. The CDR3 loop is CASSYLHSNQPQHF. The CDR3 DNA is TGTGCCAGCAGTTACTTGCATAGCAATCAGCCCCAGCATTTT.

This clonotype was detected only a few times. V gene TRBV6-2 or TRBV6-3 combines with J gene TRBJ2-7; 7 bases fit TRBD2. Trimming cost V 5 bases and J 5 bases; bases outside gene matches: 12. CDR1 is MNHEY and CDR2 is SVGEGT in the germline V gene. This CDR3 is built from 15 residues. CDR3 DNA sequence: TGTGCCAGCAGTCACCCAATGGGAGGGATTAACGAGCAGTACTTC. Protein: CASSHPMGGINEQYF.

V usage is TRBV6-2 or TRBV6-3 and J usage is TRBJ2-7; perhaps TRBD2 as D (6 bases). This CDR3 is built from 12 residues. V shed 5 bases and J shed 3 bases, with 8 bases lying between them. Per the germline V gene, CDR1 is MNHEY and CDR2 is SVGEGT. This chain's CDR3 is CASSTGVYEQYV. DNA for the CDR3: TGTGCCAGCAGTACGGGGGTCTACGAGCAGTACGTC.

The chain recombines TRBV19 with TRBJ1-1, with a weak D call TRBD1 (5 bases). The CDR3 contains 14 residues. Germline V lookup: CDR1 LNHDA, CDR2 SQIVND (reference sequence). Between the trimmed V and J ends, which lost 4 bases and 0 bases, there was a span of 9 bases. The CDR3 sequence: CASSTGRLNTEAFF. The CDR3 nucleotides are TGTGCCAGTAGTACGGGACGCCTGAACACTGAAGCTTTCTTT.

The chain uses TRBV11-2 and TRBJ2-1, with TRBD2 identical over 11 bases. V gave up 4 bases and J gave up 9 bases; unmatched junction bases: 17. Looked up from germline, CDR1 is SGHAT and CDR2 is FQNNGV. This CDR3 is 18 amino acids long. The CDR3 nucleotides are TGTGCCAGCAGCTCCTTTGGACCGACTAGCGGGATGGTAGGTGAGCAGTTCTTC. Translating gives CASSSFGPTSGMVGEQFF.

The CDR3 here is CASDGITNYGYTF. CDR3 DNA: TGTGCTAGTGATGGGATAACTAACTATGGCTACACCTTC. The chain links TRBV12-5 to TRBJ1-2; D uncertain. Germline assignment: CDR1 LGHNT and CDR2 FRNRAP. The CDR3 loop spans 13 amino acids. The ends were cut back, 7 bases at V and 0 bases at J, with 9 bases in the middle.

The rearrangement links TRBV12-3 or TRBV12-4 to TRBJ2-2, with a weak D call TRBD2 (6 bases). The CDR3 has 14 amino acids. V lost 10 bases, J lost 2 bases, and 14 bases lay in between. The CDR3 loop reads CATRDGVNTGELFF. CDR3 sequence (DNA): TGTGCCACGCGGGACGGAGTAAACACCGGGGAGCTGTTTTTT.